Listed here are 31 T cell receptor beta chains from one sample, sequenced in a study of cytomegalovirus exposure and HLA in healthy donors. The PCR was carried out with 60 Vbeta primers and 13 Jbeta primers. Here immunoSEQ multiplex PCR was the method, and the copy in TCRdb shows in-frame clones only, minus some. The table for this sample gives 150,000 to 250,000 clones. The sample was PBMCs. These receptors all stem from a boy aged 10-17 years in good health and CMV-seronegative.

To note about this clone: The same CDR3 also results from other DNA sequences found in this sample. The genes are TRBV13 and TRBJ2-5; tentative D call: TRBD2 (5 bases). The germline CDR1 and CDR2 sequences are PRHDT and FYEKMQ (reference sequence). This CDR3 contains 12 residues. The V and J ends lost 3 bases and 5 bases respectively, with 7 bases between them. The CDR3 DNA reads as TGTGCCAGCAGCTTCTCGGGGGAGACCCAGTACTTC. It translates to CASSFSGETQYF.

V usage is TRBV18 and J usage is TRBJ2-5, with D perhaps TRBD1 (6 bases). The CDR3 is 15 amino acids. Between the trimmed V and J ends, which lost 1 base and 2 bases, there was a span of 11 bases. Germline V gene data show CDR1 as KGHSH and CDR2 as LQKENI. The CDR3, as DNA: TGTGCCAGCTCACCACAAGGGGGTGAACAAGAGACCCAGTACTTC. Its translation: CASSPQGGEQETQYF.

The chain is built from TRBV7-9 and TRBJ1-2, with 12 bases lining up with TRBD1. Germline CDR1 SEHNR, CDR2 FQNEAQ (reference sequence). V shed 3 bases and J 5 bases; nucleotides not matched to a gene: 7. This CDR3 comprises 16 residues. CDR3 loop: CASSFSGTGGVYGYTF. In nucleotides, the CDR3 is TGTGCCAGCAGCTTTTCCGGGACAGGGGGCGTGTATGGCTACACCTTC. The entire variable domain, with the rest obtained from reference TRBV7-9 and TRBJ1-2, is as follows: DTGVSQNPRHKITKRGQNVTFRCDPISEHNRLYWYRQTLGQGPEFLTYFQNEAQLEKSRLLSDRFSAERPKGSFSTLEIQRTEQGDSAMYLCASSFSGTGGVYGYTFGSGTRLTVV.

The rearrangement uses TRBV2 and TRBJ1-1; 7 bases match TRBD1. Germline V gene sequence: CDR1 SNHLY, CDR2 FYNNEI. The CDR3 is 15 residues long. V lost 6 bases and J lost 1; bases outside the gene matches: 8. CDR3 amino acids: CASSAWGTANTEAFF. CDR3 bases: TGTGCCAGCAGCGCCTGGGGGACAGCGAACACTGAAGCTTTCTTT.

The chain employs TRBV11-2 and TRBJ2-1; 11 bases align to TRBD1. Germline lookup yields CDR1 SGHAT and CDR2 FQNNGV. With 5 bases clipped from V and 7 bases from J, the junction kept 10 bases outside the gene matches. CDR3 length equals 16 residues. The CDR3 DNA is TGTGCCAGCAGCCCAACCCGGACAGGGGGCAAAAATGAGCAGTTCTTC. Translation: CASSPTRTGGKNEQFF.

CDR3 region: CASSPGQGPNYGYTF. The CDR3 DNA reads TGCGCCAGCAGCCCGGGACAGGGCCCTAACTATGGCTACACCTTC. The rearrangement links TRBV4-1 to TRBJ1-2, with TRBD1 matching 9 bases. The germline gives CDR1 MGHRA, CDR2 YSYEKL. The CDR3 contains 15 residues. Trimming took 4 bases from V and 0 from J; bases not matched to a gene: 3.

The CDR3 here is CASSQTGVGQPQHF. The CDR3 coding sequence is TGCGCCAGCAGCCAGACAGGGGTAGGTCAGCCCCAGCATTTT. The chain couples TRBV4-1 to TRBJ1-5; TRBD1 aligns across 8 bases. V dropped 3 bases and J dropped 6; count of bases not matched to a gene: 4. The CDR3 is 14 amino acids. CDR1 is MGHRA and CDR2 is YSYEKL in the germline V gene.

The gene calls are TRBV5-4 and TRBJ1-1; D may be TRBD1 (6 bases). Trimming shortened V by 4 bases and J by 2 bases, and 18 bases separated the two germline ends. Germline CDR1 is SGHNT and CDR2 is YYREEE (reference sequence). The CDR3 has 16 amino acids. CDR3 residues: CASSGNIGGRNTEAFF. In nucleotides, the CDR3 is TGTGCCAGCAGCGGTAACATCGGGGGGCGAAACACTGAAGCTTTCTTT.

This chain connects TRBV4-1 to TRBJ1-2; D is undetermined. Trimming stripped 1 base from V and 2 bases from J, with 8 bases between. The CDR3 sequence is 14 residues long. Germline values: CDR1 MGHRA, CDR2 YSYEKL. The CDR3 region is CASSQVARNYGYTF. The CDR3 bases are TGCGCCAGCAGCCAAGTAGCGCGGAACTATGGCTACACCTTC.

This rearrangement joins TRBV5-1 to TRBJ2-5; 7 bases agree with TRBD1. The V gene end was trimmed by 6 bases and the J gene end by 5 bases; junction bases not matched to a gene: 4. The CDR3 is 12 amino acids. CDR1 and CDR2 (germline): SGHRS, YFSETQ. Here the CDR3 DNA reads TGCGCCAGCAAACAGGGGAAGGAGACCCAGTACTTC. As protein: CASKQGKETQYF.

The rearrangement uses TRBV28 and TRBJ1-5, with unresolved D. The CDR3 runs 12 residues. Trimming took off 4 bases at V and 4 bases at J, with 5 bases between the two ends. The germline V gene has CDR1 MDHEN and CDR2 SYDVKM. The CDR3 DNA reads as TGTGCCAGCAGTTCGGTAAATCAGCCCCAGCATTTT. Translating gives CASSSVNQPQHF.

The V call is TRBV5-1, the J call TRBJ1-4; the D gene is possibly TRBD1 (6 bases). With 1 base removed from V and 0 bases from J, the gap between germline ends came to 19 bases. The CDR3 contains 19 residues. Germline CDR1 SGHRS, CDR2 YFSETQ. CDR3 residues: CASSLIPPGHQATNEKLFF. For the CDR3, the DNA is TGCGCCAGCAGCTTGATTCCCCCGGGACATCAAGCAACTAATGAAAAACTGTTTTTT.

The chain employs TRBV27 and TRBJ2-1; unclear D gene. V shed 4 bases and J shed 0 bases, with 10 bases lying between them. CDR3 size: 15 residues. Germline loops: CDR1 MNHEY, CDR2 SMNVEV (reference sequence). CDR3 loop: CASSSLQSSYNEQFF. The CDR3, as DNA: TGTGCCAGCAGTTCGCTACAGAGCTCCTACAATGAGCAGTTCTTC.

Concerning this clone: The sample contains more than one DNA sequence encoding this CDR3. Here the CDR3 reads CASSSGQGNSGELFF. CDR3 bases: TGCGCCAGCAGCTCGGGACAGGGGAATTCCGGGGAGCTGTTTTTT. The genes are TRBV5-1 and TRBJ2-2; 10 positions match TRBD1. In germline, CDR1 is SGHRS, CDR2 YFSETQ. After removal of 3 bases from V and 6 bases from J, the junction contained 5 bases not matched to a gene. The length of the CDR3 is 15 residues. Together with reference TRBV5-1 and TRBJ2-2, the CDR3 gives the full variable domain: KAGVTQTPRYLIKTRGQQVTLSCSPISGHRSVSWYQQTPGQGLQFLFEYFSETQRNKGNFPGRFSGRQFSNSRSEMNVSTLELGDSALYLCASSSGQGNSGELFFGEGSRLTVL.

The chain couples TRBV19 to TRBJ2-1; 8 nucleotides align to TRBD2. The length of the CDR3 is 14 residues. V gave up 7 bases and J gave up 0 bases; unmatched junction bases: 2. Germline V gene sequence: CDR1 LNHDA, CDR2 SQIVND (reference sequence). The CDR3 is CASKAGGSYNEQFF. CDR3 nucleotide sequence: TGTGCCAGTAAGGCGGGAGGCTCCTACAATGAGCAGTTCTTC.

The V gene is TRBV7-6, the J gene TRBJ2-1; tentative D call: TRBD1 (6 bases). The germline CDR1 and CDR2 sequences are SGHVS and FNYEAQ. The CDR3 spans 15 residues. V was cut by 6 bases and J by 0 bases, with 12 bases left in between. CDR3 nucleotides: TGTGCCAGCAGACCTGGACAGAGCTCCTACAATGAGCAGTTCTTC. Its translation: CASRPGQSSYNEQFF. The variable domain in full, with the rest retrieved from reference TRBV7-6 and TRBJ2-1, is GAGVSQSPRYKVTKRGQDVALRCDPISGHVSLYWYRQALGQGPEFLTYFNYEAQQDKSGLPNDRFSAERPEGSISTLTIQRTEQRDSAMYRCASRPGQSSYNEQFFGPGTRLTVL.

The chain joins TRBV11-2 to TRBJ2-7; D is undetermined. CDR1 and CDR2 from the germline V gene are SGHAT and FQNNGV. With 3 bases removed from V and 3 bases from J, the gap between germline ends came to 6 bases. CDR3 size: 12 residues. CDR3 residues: CASSLNGYEQYF. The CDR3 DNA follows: TGTGCCAGCAGCTTGAACGGCTACGAGCAGTACTTC.

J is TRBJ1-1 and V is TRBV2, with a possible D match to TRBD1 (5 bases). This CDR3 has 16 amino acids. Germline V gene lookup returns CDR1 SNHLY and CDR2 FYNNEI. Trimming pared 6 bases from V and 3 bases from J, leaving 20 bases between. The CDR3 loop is CASRTSRAGGDTEAFF. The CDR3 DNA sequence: TGTGCCAGCAGGACCTCCAGGGCGGGCGGGGACACTGAAGCTTTCTTT.

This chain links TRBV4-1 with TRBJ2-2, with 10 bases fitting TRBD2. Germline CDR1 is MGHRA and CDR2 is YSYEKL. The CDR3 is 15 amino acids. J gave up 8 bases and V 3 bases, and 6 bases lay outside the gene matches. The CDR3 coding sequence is TGCGCCAGCAGCCATGAAACTAGCGGGGTGGGGGAGCTGTTTTTT. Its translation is CASSHETSGVGELFF.

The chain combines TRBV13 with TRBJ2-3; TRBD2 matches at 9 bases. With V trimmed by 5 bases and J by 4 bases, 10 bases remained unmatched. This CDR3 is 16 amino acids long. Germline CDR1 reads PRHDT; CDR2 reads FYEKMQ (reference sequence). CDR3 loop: CASSPPGLAPSDTQYF. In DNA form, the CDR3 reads TGTGCCAGCAGCCCACCGGGACTAGCCCCCTCAGATACGCAGTATTTT.

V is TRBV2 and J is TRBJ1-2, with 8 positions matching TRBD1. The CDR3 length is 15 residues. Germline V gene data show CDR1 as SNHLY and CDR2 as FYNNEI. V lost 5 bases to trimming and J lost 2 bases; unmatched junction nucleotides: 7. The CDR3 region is CASSWGGTGNYGYTF. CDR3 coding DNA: TGTGCCAGCAGTTGGGGGGGGACAGGAAACTATGGCTACACCTTC.

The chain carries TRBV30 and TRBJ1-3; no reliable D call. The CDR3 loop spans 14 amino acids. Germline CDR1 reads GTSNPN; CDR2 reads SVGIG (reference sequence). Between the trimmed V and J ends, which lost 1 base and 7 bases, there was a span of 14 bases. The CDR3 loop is CAWSEGGIVNTIYF. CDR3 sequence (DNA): TGTGCCTGGAGTGAGGGAGGGATTGTGAACACCATATATTTT.

The CDR3 nucleotides read TGTGCCAGTAGTGATTTTAGGGGAGGGGTGGATGGCTACACCTTC. Translation: CASSDFRGGVDGYTF. The rearrangement links TRBV19 to TRBJ1-2, with D maybe TRBD1 (5 bases). Germline CDR1 reads LNHDA; CDR2 reads SQIVND (reference sequence). Trimming took off 5 bases at V and 6 bases at J, with 19 bases between the two ends. The CDR3 runs 15 residues.

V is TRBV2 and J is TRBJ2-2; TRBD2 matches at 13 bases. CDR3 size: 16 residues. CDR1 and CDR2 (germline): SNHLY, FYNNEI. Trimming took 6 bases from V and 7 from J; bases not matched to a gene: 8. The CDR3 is CASRSTSGGAGGELFF. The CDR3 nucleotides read TGTGCCAGCAGATCCACTAGCGGGGGGGCCGGCGGGGAGCTGTTTTTT.

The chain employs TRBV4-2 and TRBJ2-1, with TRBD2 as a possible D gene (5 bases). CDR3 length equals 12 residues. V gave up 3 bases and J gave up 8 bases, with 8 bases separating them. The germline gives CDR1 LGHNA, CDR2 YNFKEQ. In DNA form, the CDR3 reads TGTGCCAGCAGCCAGGAGGTCGATGAGCAGTTCTTC. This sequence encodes CASSQEVDEQFF.

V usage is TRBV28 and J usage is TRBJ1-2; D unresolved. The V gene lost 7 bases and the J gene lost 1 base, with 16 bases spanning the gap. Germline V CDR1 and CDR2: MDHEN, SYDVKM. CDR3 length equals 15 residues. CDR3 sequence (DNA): TGTGCCAGCACCCAACTAGGGCAGGATAACTATGGCTACACCTTC. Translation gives CASTQLGQDNYGYTF.

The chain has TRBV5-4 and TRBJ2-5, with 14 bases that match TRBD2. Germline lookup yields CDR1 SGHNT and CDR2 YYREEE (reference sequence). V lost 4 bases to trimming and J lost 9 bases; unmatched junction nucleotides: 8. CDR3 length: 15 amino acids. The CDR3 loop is CASSRGTSGGGSQYF. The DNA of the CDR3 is TGTGCCAGCAGCCGAGGGACTAGCGGGGGAGGGTCCCAGTACTTC.

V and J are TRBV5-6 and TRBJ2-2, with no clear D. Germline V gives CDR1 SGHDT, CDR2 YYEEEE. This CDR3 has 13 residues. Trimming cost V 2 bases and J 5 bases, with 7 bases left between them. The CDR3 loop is CASSFAGTGELFF. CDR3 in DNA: TGTGCCAGCAGCTTCGCCGGGACCGGGGAGCTGTTTTTT.

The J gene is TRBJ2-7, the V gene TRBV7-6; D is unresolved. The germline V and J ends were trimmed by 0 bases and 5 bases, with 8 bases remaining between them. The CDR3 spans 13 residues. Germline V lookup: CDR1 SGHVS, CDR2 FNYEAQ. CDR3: CASSLAIIDEQYF. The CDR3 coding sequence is TGTGCCAGCAGCTTAGCAATTATCGACGAGCAGTACTTC.

DNA of the CDR3: TGCAGCGTTGATTCCCAGGCGTATACGCAGTATTTT. This translates into CSVDSQAYTQYF. This sequence joins TRBV29-1 and TRBJ2-3; D is ambiguous. The V gene lost 3 bases and the J gene lost 7 bases, with 11 bases spanning the gap. Germline CDR1 and CDR2: SQVTM and ANQGSEA. The CDR3 is 12 residues long.

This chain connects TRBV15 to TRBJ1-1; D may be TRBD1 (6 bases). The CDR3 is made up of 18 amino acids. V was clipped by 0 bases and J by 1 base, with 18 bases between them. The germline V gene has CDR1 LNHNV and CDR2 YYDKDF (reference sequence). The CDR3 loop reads CATSRDLEDSVPNTEAFF. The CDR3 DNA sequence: TGTGCCACCAGCAGAGATCTTGAGGACAGCGTCCCGAACACTGAAGCTTTCTTT.